These 26 T cell receptor beta chains share one sample of origin, sequenced in a study of OX40 agonist ivuxolimab in advanced cancers. Profiling relied on immunoSEQ multiplex PCR, and the TCRdb table lists in-frame clones only, not all of them. Here the sample spans tens of thousands of clones, around 84% being singletons. This specimen was CD4+ or CD8+ T cells sorted from blood, taken in a trial of the OX40 agonist ivuxolimab. The source of these receptors is an adult with an advanced solid tumor such as melanoma, head and neck, liver or kidney cancer.

The CDR3 DNA sequence: TGTGCCAGCAGTCCCTCCTATGGGAGCTACGAGCAGTACGTC. This gives the protein CASSPSYGSYEQYV. The rearrangement links TRBV28 to TRBJ2-7, with D perhaps TRBD2 (5 bases). V lost 5 bases and J 3 bases, leaving 14 bases between the germline ends. The CDR3 spans 14 residues. Germline V gene data show CDR1 as MDHEN and CDR2 as SYDVKM.

The genes are TRBV9 and TRBJ1-1, with D tentatively TRBD1 (6 bases). The germline V and J ends were trimmed by 3 bases and 6 bases, with 15 bases remaining between them. Germline CDR1 reads SGDLS; CDR2 reads YYNGEE. The CDR3 contains 14 residues. CDR3 protein: CASSGGTNLAEAFF. As DNA, the CDR3 is TGTGCCAGCAGCGGCGGGACAAATCTAGCTGAAGCTTTCTTT.

This chain connects TRBV5-4 to TRBJ2-5; 9 bases are shared with TRBD1. The CDR3 contains 14 residues. V lost 5 bases, J lost 5 bases, and 7 bases stayed unmatched. Germline assignment: CDR1 SGHNT and CDR2 YYREEE (reference sequence). The CDR3 DNA follows: TGTGCCAGCAGTTCCGGACAGGGGAGGGAGACCCAGTACTTC. It encodes CASSSGQGRETQYF.

The DNA for the CDR3 is TGCGCCAGCAGTGACTACAGGGGGGCAGATACGCAGTATTTT. This encodes CASSDYRGADTQYF. V usage is TRBV10-2 and J usage is TRBJ2-3; 8 bases agree with TRBD1. This CDR3 is 14 amino acids long. The ends lost 3 bases at V and 4 bases at J; junction bases unmatched: 3. CDR1 is WSHSY, CDR2 SAAADI, per germline.

The rearrangement uses TRBV10-3 and TRBJ2-3, with TRBD2 matching 10 bases. The germline V gene encodes CDR1 ENHRY and CDR2 SYGVKD. The CDR3 totals 15 residues. V shed 4 bases, J shed 3 bases, and the junction held 4 bases outside the gene matches. In DNA form, the CDR3 reads TGTGCCATCAGTGGAGCGGGGGGGCAGACAGATACGCAGTATTTT. Amino acid sequence: CAISGAGGQTDTQYF.

This clone appeared a single time. The chain links TRBV5-6 to TRBJ2-4; tentative D call: TRBD1 (6 bases). Germline CDR1 SGHDT, CDR2 YYEEEE. The length of the CDR3 is 18 residues. Between the trimmed V and J ends, which lost 0 bases and 1 base, there was a span of 17 bases. CDR3 sequence (DNA): TGTGCCAGCAGCTTGGGAGGCGTGGGGGCAGTGGCCAAAAACATTCAGTACTTC. This translates into CASSLGGVGAVAKNIQYF.

The chain is built from TRBV19 and TRBJ2-7; 7 bases are a match to TRBD1. With 5 bases clipped from V and 0 bases from J, the junction kept 7 bases outside the gene matches. The CDR3 has 15 amino acids. Germline V CDR1 and CDR2: LNHDA, SQIVND (reference sequence). CDR3 loop: CASSGHRGSSYEQYF. Here the CDR3 DNA reads TGTGCCAGTAGTGGTCACAGGGGAAGCTCCTACGAGCAGTACTTC.

The chain employs TRBV7-9 and TRBJ2-3, with 12 bases matching TRBD2. Germline CDR1 reads SEHNR; CDR2 reads FQNEAQ (reference sequence). V lost 3 bases to trimming and J lost 0 bases; unmatched junction nucleotides: 1. The CDR3 covers 16 residues. The CDR3 nucleotides read TGTGCCAGCAGCTTCGGACTAGCGGGAAGCACAGATACGCAGTATTTT. As protein: CASSFGLAGSTDTQYF. Supplemented by reference TRBV7-9 and TRBJ2-3, the full variable domain reads DTGVSQNPRHKITKRGQNVTFRCDPISEHNRLYWYRQTLGQGPEFLTYFQNEAQLEKSRLLSDRFSAERPKGSFSTLEIQRTEQGDSAMYLCASSFGLAGSTDTQYFGPGTRLTVL.

This clone was picked up one time. V and J are TRBV29-1 and TRBJ2-5; 8 bases line up with TRBD2. Germline values: CDR1 SQVTM, CDR2 ANQGSEA. J lost 5 bases, V lost 4 bases, and 9 bases had no gene match. The CDR3 runs to 14 residues. CDR3 in amino acids: CSVAPGVAGETQYF. The CDR3 region has the DNA TGCAGCGTTGCCCCGGGTGTAGCGGGGGAGACCCAGTACTTC.

This clone was observed a few times. V and J are TRBV5-5 and TRBJ1-5, with 8 nucleotides matching TRBD1. The length of the CDR3 is 16 residues. V trimming: 1 base; J trimming: 1 base; junction bases outside the gene matches: 4. CDR1 is SGHKS and CDR2 is YYEKEE in the germline V gene (reference sequence). CDR3 loop: CASSLPGTGSNQPQHF. For the CDR3, the DNA is TGTGCCAGCAGCTTGCCCGGGACAGGAAGCAATCAGCCCCAGCATTTT.

V is TRBV28 and J is TRBJ2-7, with 12 positions matching TRBD1. V lost 7 bases and J lost 1; bases outside the gene matches: 2. In germline, CDR1 is MDHEN, CDR2 SYDVKM. The CDR3 has 14 amino acids. The CDR3 nucleotides are TGTGCCAGCATGGGACAGGGGGCATCCTACGAGCAGTACGTC. This translates into CASMGQGASYEQYV.

This chain connects TRBV7-2 to TRBJ1-1; no firm D call. The V end lost 1 base, the J end lost 1 base, and 10 bases lay between the germline ends. The CDR3 extends over 15 amino acids. CDR1 and CDR2 from the germline V gene are SGHTA and FQGNSA. CDR3 sequence reads: CASSLGPAENTEAFF. In DNA form, the CDR3 reads TGTGCCAGCAGCTTAGGACCAGCTGAGAACACTGAAGCTTTCTTT. Using reference TRBV7-2 and TRBJ1-1 for the parts outside the CDR3, the full variable domain is GAGVSQSPSNKVTEKGKDVELRCDPISGHTALYWYRQSLGQGLEFLIYFQGNSAPDKSGLPSDRFSAERTGGSVSTLTIQRTQQEDSAVYLCASSLGPAENTEAFFGQGTRLTVV.

J is TRBJ2-3 and V is TRBV5-1; D gene unclear. Germline V gene sequence: CDR1 SGHRS, CDR2 YFSETQ. The CDR3 has 17 residues. Trimming took 1 base from V and 1 from J, leaving 16 bases between them. CDR3 protein: CASSLRPGPSGTDTQYF. CDR3 DNA: TGCGCCAGCAGCTTGCGCCCCGGACCGTCGGGCACAGATACGCAGTATTTT.

The rearrangement links TRBV7-8 to TRBJ1-1; D unresolved. This CDR3 spans 13 amino acids. Trimming left V 5 bases short and J 7 bases short, with 14 bases between. Germline CDR1 reads SGHVS; CDR2 reads FQNEAQ. As DNA, the CDR3 is TGTGCCAGCAGCGAACCCCTAGGACTTGAAGCTTTCTTT. Its translation: CASSEPLGLEAFF.

J is TRBJ2-3 and V is TRBV15; 9 bases line up with TRBD1. CDR1 LNHNV and CDR2 YYDKDF come from the germline V gene (reference sequence). The CDR3 has 20 amino acids. V was pared by 1 base and J by 2 bases, with 16 bases of the junction left unmatched. The CDR3 spells CATSRVGTGRYVAPTDTQYF. The CDR3 DNA is TGTGCCACCAGCAGAGTAGGGACAGGGAGGTATGTAGCGCCCACAGATACGCAGTATTTT.

The chain links TRBV7-9 to TRBJ2-3, with 13 positions matching TRBD2. The CDR3 runs to 15 residues. Per the germline V gene, CDR1 is SEHNR and CDR2 is FQNEAQ (reference sequence). J lost 5 bases, V lost 4 bases, and 3 bases had no gene match. The CDR3 coding sequence is TGTGCCAGCAGCTCACTAGCGGGGGGGTTAGATACGCAGTATTTT. It translates to CASSSLAGGLDTQYF.

This rearrangement joins TRBV30 to TRBJ1-1; D remains ambiguous. V lost 7 bases and J lost 5, with 14 bases in between. CDR3 size: 12 residues. Looked up from germline, CDR1 is GTSNPN and CDR2 is SVGIG (reference sequence). CDR3 amino acids: CAFQGPKTEAFF. The CDR3 nucleotides are TGTGCCTTCCAAGGGCCGAAGACTGAAGCTTTCTTT.

The J gene is TRBJ1-1, the V gene TRBV11-1, with a weak D call TRBD1 (5 bases). The CDR3 consists of 14 residues. V was cut by 5 bases and J by 1 base, with 11 bases left in between. Germline V gene lookup returns CDR1 SGHAT and CDR2 FQDESV (reference sequence). The CDR3 coding sequence is TGTGCCAGCAGCATCAGGGTTGGGAACACTGAAGCTTTCTTT. Amino acid sequence: CASSIRVGNTEAFF.

This clone is a singleton in its sample. The chain uses TRBV11-2 and TRBJ2-1; D possibly matches TRBD1 or TRBD2 (5 bases each). The length of the CDR3 is 15 residues. The germline V and J ends were trimmed by 2 bases and 6 bases, with 14 bases remaining between them. The V gene's germline CDR1 is SGHAT and CDR2 FQNNGV. The CDR3: CASSLSGRRSNEQFF. The DNA for the CDR3 is TGTGCCAGCAGCTTATCGGGGCGAAGATCCAATGAGCAGTTCTTC.

This clone showed up just a few times. The J gene is TRBJ2-7, the V gene TRBV6-1; 10 nucleotides line up with TRBD1. Germline values: CDR1 MNHNS, CDR2 SASEGT. The CDR3 spans 14 residues. The junction had 7 bases not matched to a gene; V was cut back by 6 bases and J by 5 bases. This CDR3 reads CASSLWTGGNEQYV. In DNA form, the CDR3 reads TGTGCCAGCAGCCTTTGGACAGGGGGGAACGAGCAGTACGTC.

This clone was counted between two and nine times. This sequence joins TRBV6-5 and TRBJ1-2; 8 bases agree with TRBD1. J lost 3 bases, V lost 6 bases, and 3 bases had no gene match. The CDR3 extends over 13 amino acids. Germline lookup yields CDR1 MNHEY and CDR2 SVGAGI. The CDR3 protein is CASSNRGDYGYTF. DNA of the CDR3: TGTGCCAGCAGCAACAGGGGGGACTATGGCTACACCTTC.

The chain combines TRBV15 with TRBJ1-2; no clear D. The V end lost 0 bases, the J end lost 8 bases, and 10 bases lay between the germline ends. CDR1 and CDR2 (germline): LNHNV, YYDKDF (reference sequence). The CDR3 is made up of 13 amino acids. The CDR3 sequence: CATSRDRDFGYTF. The CDR3 DNA follows: TGTGCCACCAGCAGAGATAGAGATTTCGGCTACACCTTC.

This chain connects TRBV7-3 to TRBJ2-5; 8 nucleotides match TRBD1. CDR3 length equals 16 residues. Per germline, CDR1 SGHTA and CDR2 FQGTGA. The trim removed 3 bases at V and 1 base at J, leaving 7 bases unmatched. The CDR3 DNA is TGTGCCAGCAGCTTGGGACAGGCCCCTTTCCAAGAGACCCAGTACTTC. This codes for CASSLGQAPFQETQYF.

The V gene is TRBV7-2, the J gene TRBJ2-5, with D possibly being TRBD1 or TRBD2 (7 bases each). The germline V gene has CDR1 SGHTA and CDR2 FQGNSA. The CDR3 has 17 residues. V dropped 5 bases and J dropped 2 bases, with 21 bases sitting between them. CDR3 loop: CASSPPGGRGLQETQYF. CDR3 sequence (DNA): TGTGCCAGCAGCCCACCAGGGGGGAGGGGGCTGCAAGAGACCCAGTACTTC. The entire variable domain, with the rest obtained from reference TRBV7-2 and TRBJ2-5, is as follows: GAGVSQSPSNKVTEKGKDVELRCDPISGHTALYWYRQSLGQGLEFLIYFQGNSAPDKSGLPSDRFSAERTGGSVSTLTIQRTQQEDSAVYLCASSPPGGRGLQETQYFGPGTRLLVL.

The chain links TRBV11-3 to TRBJ2-6; 11 bases line up with TRBD1. CDR1 SGHNT and CDR2 YENEEA come from the germline V gene. V lost 5 bases, J lost 2 bases, and 5 bases stayed unmatched. This CDR3 has 17 amino acids. The CDR3 DNA is TGTGCCAGCAGCCTCGGACAGGGGGCGCCTGGGGCCAACGTCCTGACTTTC. Protein sequence: CASSLGQGAPGANVLTF.

The J gene is TRBJ1-1, the V gene TRBV28; TRBD1 matches at 7 bases. This CDR3 spans 12 amino acids. Germline V gene data show CDR1 as MDHEN and CDR2 as SYDVKM. V lost 1 base to trimming and J lost 11 bases; unmatched junction nucleotides: 4. The chain's CDR3 is CASSLFAGGAFF. As DNA, the CDR3 is TGTGCCAGCAGTTTATTCGCAGGGGGGGCTTTCTTT.